The 22 T cell receptor beta chains given below trace back to one sample, sequenced in a study of response to subunit inactivated influenza vaccine. TCRdb processed the RT-PCR reads anew with MiXCR; each CDR3 protein has one entry. Of about 620,000 distinct CDR3 sequences in the sample, approximately 10% were seen once. The same specimen was also included in a second study, on T cells expressing NK-cell markers. From that second work: Template switching by 5'RACE with UMIs generated the TCR beta cDNA.

The starting material was PBMCs from blood, obtained on the day of vaccination. These receptors were taken from a middle-aged man who received an inactivated influenza vaccine.

This chain uses TRBV14 with TRBJ2-7; 10 bases agree with TRBD2. Germline V gene lookup returns CDR1 SGHDN and CDR2 FVKESK. V trimming: 1 base; J trimming: 4 bases; junction bases outside the gene matches: 1. The CDR3 has 14 residues. CDR3: CASSQGAGGYEQYF. For the CDR3, the DNA is TGTGCCAGCAGCCAAGGAGCGGGAGGGTACGAGCAGTACTTC.

This clonotype was observed a few times. This rearrangement joins TRBV20-1 to TRBJ2-7; D is possibly TRBD2 (6 bases). V dropped 3 bases and J dropped 7 bases, with 25 bases sitting between them. The CDR3 runs to 16 residues. Germline CDR1 and CDR2: DFQATT and SNEGSKA (reference sequence). DNA for the CDR3: TGCAGTGCTAGGGGTAGTCGGCGGGGCGTTCGGGAGGAGCAGTACTTC. It translates to CSARGSRRGVREEQYF.

This chain joins TRBV12-3 or TRBV12-4 and TRBJ2-2, with D maybe TRBD1 (6 bases). The ends were cut back, 3 bases at V and 7 bases at J, with 9 bases in the middle. There are 13 residues in the CDR3. The CDR3 bases are TGTGCCAGCAGTTTGGGGGCCGGCGGGGAGCTGTTTTTT. As protein: CASSLGAGGELFF.

This chain connects TRBV20-1 to TRBJ1-2; a weak D match, TRBD1 (5 bases). There are 14 residues in the CDR3. Germline CDR1 reads DFQATT; CDR2 reads SNEGSKA (reference sequence). Trimming cost V 3 bases and J 4 bases, with 15 bases left between them. Here the CDR3 reads CSASGRGVSYGYTF. The CDR3 DNA sequence: TGCAGTGCTAGTGGAAGGGGCGTGAGCTATGGCTACACCTTC.

This clonotype has ten or more counts. The chain carries TRBV21-1 and TRBJ2-2; the tabulated D call, TRBD1, remains unverified against the DNA. TRBV21-1 is classified as a pseudogene. CDR3 length: 17 residues. The CDR3 region has the DNA TGTGCCAGCAGCAAAACCTACCGAGGGGGCTGCACCGGGGAGCTGTTTTTT. Its protein is CASSKTYRGGCTGELFF.

This chain joins TRBV9 and TRBJ2-3, with TRBD2 matching 8 bases. V was clipped by 4 bases and J by 3 bases; unmatched bases: 10. This CDR3 is built from 16 residues. Germline CDR1 SGDLS, CDR2 YYNGEE. CDR3 loop: CASSLGGAMWTDTQYF. In nucleotides, the CDR3 is TGTGCCAGCAGCCTCGGGGGGGCCATGTGGACAGATACGCAGTATTTT.

This clonotype has more than one count but fewer than ten. The genes are TRBV7-2 and TRBJ2-1, with D uncertain. Germline V lookup: CDR1 SGHTA, CDR2 FQGNSA. The CDR3 covers 13 residues. V gave up 3 bases and J gave up 6 bases, with 9 bases separating them. CDR3 sequence (DNA): TGTGCCAGCAGCTTTGCTCTCGGCAATGAGCAGTTCTTC. Translation gives CASSFALGNEQFF. Looking up the rest from reference TRBV7-2 and TRBJ2-1 gives the full variable domain: GAGVSQSPSNKVTEKGKDVELRCDPISGHTALYWYRQSLGQGLEFLIYFQGNSAPDKSGLPSDRFSAERTGGSVSTLTIQRTQQEDSAVYLCASSFALGNEQFFGPGTRLTVL.

The table lists this clonotype with a few counts. This chain uses TRBV10-3 with TRBJ2-2; 8 bases match TRBD2. Trimming took 7 bases from V and 6 from J; bases not matched to a gene: 10. From germline, CDR1 is ENHRY and CDR2 SYGVKD. The CDR3 sequence is 15 residues long. In DNA form, the CDR3 reads TGTGCCATCACATCAAGGACTAGCCCCCCCGGGGAGCTGTTTTTT. It codes for CAITSRTSPPGELFF.

The CDR3 sequence: CSATTGLRAGNSPLHF. CDR3 nucleotides: TGCAGTGCGACCACAGGATTACGCGCTGGGAATTCACCCCTCCACTTT. V gene TRBV20-1 combines with J gene TRBJ1-6; D may be TRBD1 (5 bases). The germline CDR1 and CDR2 sequences are DFQATT and SNEGSKA (reference sequence). The germline V and J ends were trimmed by 6 bases and 7 bases, with 22 bases remaining between them. The length of the CDR3 is 16 residues.

This chain joins TRBV29-1 and TRBJ2-1; 9 nucleotides agree with TRBD1. This CDR3 comprises 15 residues. J gave up 3 bases and V 7 bases, and 10 bases lay outside the gene matches. Germline loops: CDR1 SQVTM, CDR2 ANQGSEA. The CDR3 DNA reads TGCAGCGCCGCCGGGACAGGGTTTAACTACAATGAGCAGTTCTTC. This sequence encodes CSAAGTGFNYNEQFF.

In its sample, this clonotype was seen many times. J is TRBJ2-1 and V is TRBV27; unclear D gene. The germline V gene has CDR1 MNHEY and CDR2 SMNVEV (reference sequence). The CDR3 consists of 17 residues. V was shortened by 5 bases and J by 3 bases, with 20 bases between the two germline ends. Here the CDR3 DNA reads TGTGCCAGCAGTCCCCCCCCCGCGAAGCCCTACTACAATGAGCAGTTCTTC. Residues: CASSPPPAKPYYNEQFF.

The rearrangement joins TRBV15 to TRBJ2-1; possibly TRBD1 for D (5 bases). CDR1 and CDR2 from the germline V gene are LNHNV and YYDKDF (reference sequence). This CDR3 region has 16 residues. V shed 0 bases and J shed 4 bases, with 13 bases lying between them. The CDR3 DNA sequence: TGTGCCACCAGCAGAGACTGGCAGGGAATATACAATGAGCAGTTCTTC. Translated: CATSRDWQGIYNEQFF.

This chain joins TRBV18 and TRBJ2-4, with D perhaps assigned TRBD1 or TRBD2 (5 bases each). The V gene lost 0 bases and the J gene lost 0 bases, with 12 bases spanning the gap. This CDR3 contains 17 residues. Germline CDR1 KGHSH, CDR2 LQKENI. This CDR3 is CASSPPIEGLAKNIQYF. The CDR3 bases are TGTGCCAGCTCACCACCAATTGAGGGGTTAGCCAAAAACATTCAGTACTTC.

This clonotype showed up just a few times. The gene calls are TRBV28 and TRBJ2-7; D possibly corresponds to TRBD2 (5 bases). CDR1 and CDR2 (germline): MDHEN, SYDVKM. V lost 3 bases and J 2 bases, leaving 11 bases between the germline ends. This CDR3 is 14 amino acids long. CDR3 in DNA: TGTGCCAGCAGTTTGGGTGGGAGACCCTACGAGCAGTACTTC. It codes for CASSLGGRPYEQYF.

This chain uses TRBV10-3 with TRBJ2-7; 9 bases map to TRBD1. V shed 3 bases and J 3 bases; nucleotides not matched to a gene: 3. Germline CDR1 and CDR2: ENHRY and SYGVKD. The CDR3 consists of 14 residues. CDR3 DNA sequence: TGTGCCATCAGTGACGGGGGACAGGGCTACGAGCAGTACTTC. Translating gives CAISDGGQGYEQYF.

This clonotype was observed a few times. The chain joins TRBV27 to TRBJ2-3; D gene ambiguous. CDR1 is MNHEY and CDR2 is SMNVEV in the germline V gene (reference sequence). Trimming stripped 2 bases from V and 1 base from J, with 19 bases between. This CDR3 has 18 residues. This CDR3 is CASSLRATGQYRTDTQYF. DNA for the CDR3: TGTGCCAGCAGTTTAAGGGCAACCGGGCAATACCGCACAGATACGCAGTATTTT.

The chain combines TRBV18 with TRBJ2-2, with D maybe TRBD1 (6 bases). The CDR3 has 14 residues. CDR1 is KGHSH, CDR2 LQKENI, per germline. The germline V and J ends were trimmed by 1 base and 6 bases, with 9 bases remaining between them. The chain's CDR3 is CASSPRQGPGELFF. CDR3 bases: TGTGCCAGCTCACCACGGCAGGGGCCCGGGGAGCTGTTTTTT. Filled out from reference TRBV18 and TRBJ2-2, the complete variable domain reads NAGVMQNPRHLVRRRGQEARLRCSPMKGHSHVYWYRQLPEEGLKFMVYLQKENIIDESGMPKERFSAEFPKEGPSILRIQQVVRGDSAAYFCASSPRQGPGELFFGEGSRLTVL.

The rearrangement links TRBV12-3 or TRBV12-4 to TRBJ1-6, with 11 bases fitting TRBD1. V gave up 9 bases and J gave up 11 bases; unmatched junction bases: 12. The CDR3 runs to 15 residues. As DNA, the CDR3 is TGTGCCAGTGCCCAGGGGACAGGGGGAATTGCACCCCTCCACTTT. Encoded protein: CASAQGTGGIAPLHF.

This chain links TRBV5-1 with TRBJ1-1; D is uncertain. Germline CDR1 SGHRS, CDR2 YFSETQ. V was pared by 8 bases and J by 1 base, with 21 bases between. The CDR3 spans 16 residues. CDR3 protein: CASRRVVGAENTEAFF. CDR3 nucleotide sequence: TGCGCCAGTCGAAGGGTTGTGGGCGCGGAGAACACTGAAGCTTTCTTT.

This clonotype appeared a few times. V and J are TRBV27 and TRBJ2-6; weak D call: TRBD1 (5 bases). The germline gives CDR1 MNHEY, CDR2 SMNVEV (reference sequence). Trimming stripped 3 bases from V and 0 bases from J, with 12 bases between. This CDR3 has 17 amino acids. This chain's CDR3 is CASSLSGRFSGANVLTF. CDR3 nucleotide sequence: TGTGCCAGCAGTTTGTCAGGGCGGTTCTCTGGGGCCAACGTCCTGACTTTC.

CDR3 region: CASSQVYRGRGETQYF. CDR3 DNA sequence: TGCGCCAGCAGCCAAGTTTACAGGGGGCGAGGAGAGACCCAGTACTTC. The chain is built from TRBV4-3 and TRBJ2-5, with 9 bases identical to TRBD1. The CDR3 consists of 16 residues. V shed 1 base and J 4 bases; nucleotides not matched to a gene: 7. The germline V gene encodes CDR1 LGHNA and CDR2 YSLEER.

This clonotype turned up a few times. The V call is TRBV5-1, the J call TRBJ2-7; 10 nucleotides line up with TRBD2. From germline, CDR1 is SGHRS and CDR2 YFSETQ. This CDR3 region has 14 residues. The J segment lost 9 bases and the V segment lost 1 base, leaving 7 bases of the junction unmatched. DNA for the CDR3: TGCGCCAGCAGCTTGCCTAGCGGGGGCCAGGGGCAGTACTTC. Translating gives CASSLPSGGQGQYF.